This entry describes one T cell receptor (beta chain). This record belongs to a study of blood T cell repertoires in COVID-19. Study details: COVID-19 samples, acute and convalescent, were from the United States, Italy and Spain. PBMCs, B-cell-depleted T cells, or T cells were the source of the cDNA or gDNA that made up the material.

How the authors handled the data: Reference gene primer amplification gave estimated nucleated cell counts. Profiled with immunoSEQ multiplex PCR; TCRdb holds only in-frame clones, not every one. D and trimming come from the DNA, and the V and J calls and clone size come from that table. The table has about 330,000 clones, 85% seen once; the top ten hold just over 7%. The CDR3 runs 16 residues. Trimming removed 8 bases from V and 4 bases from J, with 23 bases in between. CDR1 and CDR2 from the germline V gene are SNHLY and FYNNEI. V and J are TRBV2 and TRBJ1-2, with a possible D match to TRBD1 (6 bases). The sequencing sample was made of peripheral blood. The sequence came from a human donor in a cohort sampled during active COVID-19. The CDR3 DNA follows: TGTGCCAGCCTCCCGGGGGGTTTACAGGGACTCTATGGCTACACCTTC. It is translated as CASLPGGLQGLYGYTF.